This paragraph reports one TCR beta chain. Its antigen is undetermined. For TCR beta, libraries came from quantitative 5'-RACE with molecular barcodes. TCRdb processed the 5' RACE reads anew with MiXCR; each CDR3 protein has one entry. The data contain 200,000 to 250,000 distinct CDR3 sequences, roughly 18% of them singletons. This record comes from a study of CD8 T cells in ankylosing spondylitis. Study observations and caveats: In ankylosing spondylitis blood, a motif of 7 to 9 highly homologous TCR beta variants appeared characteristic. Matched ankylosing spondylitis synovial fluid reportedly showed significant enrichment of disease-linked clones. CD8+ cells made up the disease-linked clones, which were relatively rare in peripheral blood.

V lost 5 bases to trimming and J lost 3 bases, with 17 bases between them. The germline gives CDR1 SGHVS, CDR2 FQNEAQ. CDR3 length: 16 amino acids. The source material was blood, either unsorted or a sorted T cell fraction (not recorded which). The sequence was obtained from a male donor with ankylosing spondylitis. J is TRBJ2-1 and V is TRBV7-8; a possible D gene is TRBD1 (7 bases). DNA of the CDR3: TGTGCCAGCAGCAGGGAGGAACAGGGGTTCTACAATGAGCAGTTCTTC. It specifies CASSREEQGFYNEQFF. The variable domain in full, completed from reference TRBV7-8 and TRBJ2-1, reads GAGVSQSPRYKVAKRGQDVALRCDPISGHVSLFWYQQALGQGPEFLTYFQNEAQLDKSGLPSDRFFAERPEGSVSTLKIQRTQQEDSAVYLCASSREEQGFYNEQFFGPGTRLTVL.